This entry concerns a single TCR beta chain. V dropped 4 bases and J dropped 8; count of bases not matched to a gene: 8. This CDR3 spans 15 amino acids. Germline CDR1 reads SGHTA; CDR2 reads FQGTGA. UMIs and a universal primer site were added when TCR cDNA was made by 5'RACE template switching. TCRdb re-derived calls from the 5' RACE reads in MiXCR, one entry per CDR3 protein. The repertoire holds around 400,000 distinct CDR3 sequences, with around a tenth as singletons. The entry originates in a study of T cells after yellow fever vaccination. The input for sequencing was PBMCs, taken on the day of the first yellow fever vaccination. The V and J genes are TRBV7-3 and TRBJ2-1; 10 bases map to TRBD2. This sequence was found in a man between 18 and 35 years old who received the YFV17D yellow fever vaccine. The CDR3 DNA sequence: TGTGCCAGCAGCTATCAGCGGGGGGGCCTGTATGAGCAGTTCTTC. It translates to CASSYQRGGLYEQFF.